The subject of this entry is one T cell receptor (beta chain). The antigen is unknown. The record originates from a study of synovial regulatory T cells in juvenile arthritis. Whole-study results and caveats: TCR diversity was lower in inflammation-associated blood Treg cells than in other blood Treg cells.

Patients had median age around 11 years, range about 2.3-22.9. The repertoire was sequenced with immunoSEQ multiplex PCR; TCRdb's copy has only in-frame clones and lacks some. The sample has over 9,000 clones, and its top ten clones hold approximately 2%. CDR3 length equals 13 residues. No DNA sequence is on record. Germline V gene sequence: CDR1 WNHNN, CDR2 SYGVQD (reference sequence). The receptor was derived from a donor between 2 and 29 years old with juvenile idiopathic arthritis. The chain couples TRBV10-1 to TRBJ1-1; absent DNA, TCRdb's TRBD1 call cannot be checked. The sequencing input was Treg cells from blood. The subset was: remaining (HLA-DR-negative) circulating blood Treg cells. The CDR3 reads CASSEQGWTEAFF.